This TCR beta chain came from a study of Graves' ophthalmopathy and Graves' hyperthyroidism. Across the whole study: Stable hyperthyroid donors showed no ophthalmopathy during 18 months follow-up. Whole-study findings and limits: Ophthalmopathy progression predictions by the model showed about 75% specificity and over 60% sensitivity. The blood repertoire also included most expanded thyroid clonotypes above 0.001 frequency.

The V end was cut by 3 bases, the J end by 4 bases, with 4 bases between. This CDR3 comprises 12 residues. The germline V gene has CDR1 MNHEY and CDR2 SMNVEV (reference sequence). This clonotype was observed many times. Its specificity is unknown. For repertoire sequencing, the TCR beta CDR3 regions were amplified from RNA transcripts. Second-round multiplex PCR came after first-round RT-PCR with HTBI primers. MiXCR, run by TCRdb on the multiplex PCR reads, gives a single entry per CDR3 protein. Of around 520,000 distinct CDR3 sequences listed, just under 40% were seen once; the top ten hold 3.5% to 4.5%. Exclusion covered patients with other autoimmune diseases or uncontrolled infections (as well as pregnancy or lactation).

This clonotype was sampled from an adult man with Graves' hyperthyroidism. This rearrangement joins TRBV27 to TRBJ1-5; no definite D call. The sequencing input was peripheral blood or thyroid tissue (not recorded which). Here the CDR3 reads CASSFWNQPQHF. The CDR3 nucleotides are TGTGCCAGCAGTTTCTGGAATCAGCCCCAGCATTTT.